A selection of T cell receptor beta chains follows, all from one sample in a study of T-cell reconstitution after alpha-beta-depleted transplantation in children. TCRdb re-called the PCR reads through MiXCR, storing one row per CDR3 protein. The table has approximately 980,000 distinct CDR3 sequences, 25% to 30% seen once. The sample consisted of PBMCs, mostly from graft donor cells, taken 360 days after TCRalphabeta/CD19-depleted stem cell transplant. These receptors all stem from a boy under two years old who had a stem cell transplant for SCID, so the T cells may come from the graft donor. Each CDR3 is given with its conserved first and last residue. Each record gives: D gene, clone size, J gene, V gene, CDR3 protein, CDR3 DNA. D genes are given only for firm matches. For some rows the clone size is stated as once, few or many, or as a class when expanded; others skip it.

-,few,TRBJ1-5,TRBV12-3/TRBV12-4,CASSPSGRDQPQHF,TGTGCCAGCAGTCCCTCAGGGAGGGATCAGCCCCAGCATTTT
-,many,TRBJ2-7,TRBV27,CANGHNSYEQYF,TGTGCCAACGGACATAATTCCTACGAGCAGTACTTC
-,few,TRBJ2-3,TRBV12-3/TRBV12-4,CASRQDWDTQYF,TGTGCCAGCAGACAAGACTGGGATACGCAGTATTTT
-,many,TRBJ2-1,TRBV28,CASRVLNEQFF,TGTGCCAGCAGGGTATTGAATGAGCAGTTCTTC
-,-,TRBJ2-1,TRBV24-1,CATSAASEDNEQFF,TGTGCCACCAGTGCCGCATCGGAGGACAATGAGCAGTTCTTC
-,few,TRBJ2-1,TRBV7-8,CASSLAAAVGQFF,TGTGCCAGCAGCTTAGCGGCCGCGGTGGGGCAGTTCTTC
-,few,TRBJ2-7,TRBV9,CASSADPLRSYEQYF,TGTGCCAGCAGCGCTGACCCTCTGAGGTCCTACGAGCAGTACTTC
TRBD2,-,TRBJ2-1,TRBV29-1,CSVDGAGVSYNEQFF,TGCAGCGTTGACGGAGCGGGGGTATCCTACAATGAGCAGTTCTTC
-,-,TRBJ2-1,TRBV13,CASSSGAIPYNEQFF,TGTGCCAGCAGCTCCGGCGCCATCCCCTACAATGAGCAGTTCTTC
-,few,TRBJ1-1,TRBV29-1,CSGGAAEAFF,TGCAGCGGCGGGGCGGCTGAAGCTTTCTTT
TRBD2,few,TRBJ2-3,TRBV7-2,CASSLALWTSHTDTQYF,TGTGCCAGCAGCTTAGCGCTTTGGACTAGCCACACAGATACGCAGTATTTT
-,-,TRBJ2-7,TRBV20-1,CSARSWGLNSYEQYF,TGCAGTGCTAGATCATGGGGGTTGAACTCCTACGAGCAGTACTTC
TRBD1,-,TRBJ2-3,TRBV11-1,CASSSGPTGQASIPTDTQYF,TGTGCCAGCAGCTCCGGACCCACGGGACAGGCCTCTATACCCACAGATACGCAGTATTTT
-,few,TRBJ2-3,TRBV4-1,CASSPRQGGYTDTQYF,TGCGCCAGCAGCCCGCGCCAGGGGGGCTACACAGATACGCAGTATTTT
TRBD1,-,TRBJ2-2,TRBV5-1,CASSPWTGGDGELFF,TGCGCCAGCAGCCCCTGGACAGGGGGCGACGGGGAGCTGTTTTTT
-,-,TRBJ1-3,TRBV9,CASSVDPGTSGNTIYF,TGTGCCAGCAGCGTAGACCCGGGGACCTCTGGAAACACCATATATTTT
-,-,TRBJ2-7,TRBV7-2,CASSPGRVYEQYF,TGTGCCAGCAGTCCGGGCCGGGTCTACGAGCAGTACTTC
TRBD2,-,TRBJ2-5,TRBV11-1,CASSRGGAGETQYF,TGTGCCAGCAGTCGCGGGGGGGCCGGGGAGACCCAGTACTTC
TRBD1,-,TRBJ2-7,TRBV27,CASSLYGQGNYEQYF,TGTGCCAGCAGTCTTTATGGACAGGGCAACTACGAGCAGTACTTC
-,-,TRBJ1-1,TRBV4-2,CASSQSPGVLNTEAFF,TGTGCCAGCAGCCAATCGCCGGGTGTATTGAACACTGAAGCTTTCTTT
-,-,TRBJ2-7,TRBV7-9,CASSPGHQSSYEQYF,TGTGCCAGCAGCCCGGGACATCAGAGCTCCTACGAGCAGTACTTC
-,-,TRBJ2-1,TRBV28,CASSLPPRDVWSSYNEQFF,TGTGCCAGCAGTTTACCCCCTAGGGACGTTTGGAGCTCCTACAATGAGCAGTTCTTC
TRBD1,few,TRBJ1-5,TRBV7-6,CASSLAPLTGGFLGPQHF,TGTGCCAGCAGCTTAGCTCCTCTGACAGGGGGGTTTTTGGGGCCCCAGCATTTT
TRBD2,many,TRBJ2-2,TRBV24-1,CATSDLETSGNTGELFF,TGTGCCACCAGTGATTTGGAGACTAGCGGTAACACCGGGGAGCTGTTTTTT
-,-,TRBJ1-1,TRBV4-1,CASSQGALYTEAFF,TGCGCCAGCAGCCAAGGGGCTCTGTACACTGAAGCTTTCTTT
TRBD1,few,TRBJ2-4,TRBV29-1,CSASTGLGKNIQYF,TGCAGCGCCTCGACAGGGTTAGGCAAAAACATTCAGTACTTC
TRBD2,once,TRBJ2-2,TRBV28,CAVPGLGNTGELFF,TGTGCCGTTCCGGGACTAGGAAACACCGGGGAGCTGTTTTTT
-,few,TRBJ2-7,TRBV20-1,CSARKGGVTYEQYF,TGCAGTGCTAGAAAGGGCGGGGTCACCTACGAGCAGTACTTC